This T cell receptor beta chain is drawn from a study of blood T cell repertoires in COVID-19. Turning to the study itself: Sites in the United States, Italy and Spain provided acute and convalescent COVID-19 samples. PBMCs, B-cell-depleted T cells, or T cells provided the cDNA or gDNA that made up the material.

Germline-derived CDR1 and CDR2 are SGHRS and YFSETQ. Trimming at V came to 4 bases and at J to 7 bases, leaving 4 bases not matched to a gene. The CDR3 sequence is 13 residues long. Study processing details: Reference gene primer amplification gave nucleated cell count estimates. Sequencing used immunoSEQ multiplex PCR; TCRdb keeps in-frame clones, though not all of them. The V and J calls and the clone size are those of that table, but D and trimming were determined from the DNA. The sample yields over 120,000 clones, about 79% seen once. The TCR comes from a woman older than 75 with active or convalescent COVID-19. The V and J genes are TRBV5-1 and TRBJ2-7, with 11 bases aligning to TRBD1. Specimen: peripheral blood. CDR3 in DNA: TGCGCCAGCAGCCGGGACAGGGGGTTTGAGCAGTACTTC. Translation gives CASSRDRGFEQYF.